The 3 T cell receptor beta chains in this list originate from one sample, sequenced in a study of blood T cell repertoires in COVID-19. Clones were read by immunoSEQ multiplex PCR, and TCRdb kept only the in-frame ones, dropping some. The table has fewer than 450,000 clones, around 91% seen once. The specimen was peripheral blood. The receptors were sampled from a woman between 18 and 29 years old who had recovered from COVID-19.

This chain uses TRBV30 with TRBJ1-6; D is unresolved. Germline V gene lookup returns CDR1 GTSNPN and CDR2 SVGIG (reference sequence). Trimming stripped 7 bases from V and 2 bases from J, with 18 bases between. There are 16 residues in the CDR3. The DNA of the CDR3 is TGTGCCTCCCGTCCTGGCGGGTGGCCCTATAATTCACCCCTCCACTTT. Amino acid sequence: CASRPGGWPYNSPLHF.

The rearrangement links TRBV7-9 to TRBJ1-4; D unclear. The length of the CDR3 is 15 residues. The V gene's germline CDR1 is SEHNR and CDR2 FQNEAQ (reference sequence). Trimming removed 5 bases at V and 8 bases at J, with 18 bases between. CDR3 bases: TGTGCCAGCAGCCCCGAGGGTCGGCGGGAGGAAAAACTGTTTTTT. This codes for CASSPEGRREEKLFF.

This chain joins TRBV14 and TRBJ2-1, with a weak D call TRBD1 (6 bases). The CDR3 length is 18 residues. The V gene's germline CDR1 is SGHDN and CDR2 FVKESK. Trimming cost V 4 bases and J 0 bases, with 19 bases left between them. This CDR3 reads CASSPRIGGLSSYNEQFF. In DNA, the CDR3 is TGTGCCAGCAGCCCCCGAATTGGGGGCCTGAGCTCCTACAATGAGCAGTTCTTC.